The 15 T cell receptor beta chains in this list originate from one sample, sequenced in a study of shared clonotypes between healthy human individuals. The protocol was immunoSEQ multiplex PCR, while the TCRdb copy is restricted to in-frame clones and leaves out a portion. This table holds hundreds of thousands of clones, approximately 79% found once. The sample consisted of memory CD4+ T cells sorted from blood. Subset here: CD45RA-negative fraction. Receptor source: a woman aged 25 to 45 in good health.

This clone was detected many times. The chain recombines TRBV5-4 with TRBJ2-3; the match to TRBD2 covers 9 bases. V lost 0 bases to trimming and J lost 2 bases; unmatched junction nucleotides: 4. Germline-derived CDR1 and CDR2 are SGHNT and YYREEE (reference sequence). The CDR3 has 16 residues. CDR3 sequence (DNA): TGTGCCAGCAGCTTGGCCCTAGCGGGAAACACAGATACGCAGTATTTT. Encoded protein: CASSLALAGNTDTQYF.

The chain links TRBV2 to TRBJ1-2, with 7 positions matching TRBD1. The length of the CDR3 is 14 residues. The V gene end was trimmed by 2 bases and the J gene end by 2 bases; junction bases not matched to a gene: 2. Germline-derived CDR1 and CDR2 are SNHLY and FYNNEI. The CDR3 here is CASSEQGDNYGYTF. CDR3 DNA sequence: TGTGCCAGCAGTGAACAGGGGGACAACTATGGCTACACCTTC.

The CDR3 DNA reads TGTGCCAGCTCACCACCTTGGTCAGGAGAGGGTGGCACTGAAGCTTTCTTT. Translating it yields CASSPPWSGEGGTEAFF. The J gene is TRBJ1-1, the V gene TRBV18; the D is unclear. The CDR3 consists of 17 residues. V dropped 0 bases and J dropped 4 bases, with 18 bases sitting between them. Germline V gene sequence: CDR1 KGHSH, CDR2 LQKENI.

This chain joins TRBV19 and TRBJ1-5; tentative D call: TRBD1 (6 bases). The CDR3 is 14 amino acids. Trimming left V 6 bases short and J 6 bases short, with 15 bases between. Germline lookup yields CDR1 LNHDA and CDR2 SQIVND (reference sequence). The CDR3 here is CASSLYRDGQPQHF. Written as DNA, the CDR3 is TGTGCCAGTAGCCTATACAGGGATGGTCAGCCCCAGCATTTT.

This clone has just one count. The genes are TRBV28 and TRBJ1-1; D gene uncertain. CDR1 is MDHEN and CDR2 is SYDVKM in the germline V gene. This CDR3 contains 14 residues. Between the trimmed V and J ends, which lost 5 bases and 1 base, there was a span of 11 bases. Written as DNA, the CDR3 is TGTGCCAGCAGTCCGCCAACAGAGAACACTGAAGCTTTCTTT. As protein: CASSPPTENTEAFF.

This rearrangement joins TRBV9 to TRBJ2-5, with no clear D. This CDR3 has 15 amino acids. Trimming removed 0 bases from V and 2 bases from J, with 11 bases in between. Per germline, CDR1 SGDLS and CDR2 YYNGEE. The CDR3 sequence: CASSVGASAQETQYF. The CDR3 region has the DNA TGTGCCAGCAGCGTAGGGGCCAGCGCGCAAGAGACCCAGTACTTC.

A word on this clone: Other DNA sequences of this sample code for an identical CDR3. The gene calls are TRBV2 and TRBJ2-2; D perhaps matches TRBD2 (6 bases). The CDR3 contains 14 residues. The germline gives CDR1 SNHLY, CDR2 FYNNEI. The germline V and J ends were trimmed by 8 bases and 1 base, with 11 bases remaining between them. As DNA, the CDR3 is TGTGCCAGCCGTTTGGGGGGGAACACCGGGGAGCTGTTTTTT. Translation: CASRLGGNTGELFF.

Remarks on this clone: The same CDR3 is also encoded by other DNA sequences in this sample. The chain has TRBV9 and TRBJ2-5; D is unclear. Germline CDR1 SGDLS, CDR2 YYNGEE. The CDR3 sequence is 12 residues long. The V end was cut by 0 bases, the J end by 3 bases, with 3 bases between. The CDR3 nucleotides read TGTGCCAGCAGCGTAGGTGAAGAGACCCAGTACTTC. Translation gives CASSVGEETQYF.

J is TRBJ2-1 and V is TRBV19; D unresolved. V was trimmed by 2 bases and J by 9 bases, leaving 8 bases between them. In germline, CDR1 is LNHDA, CDR2 SQIVND (reference sequence). This CDR3 region has 12 residues. The CDR3 loop is CASSISGIEQFF. The CDR3, as DNA: TGTGCCAGTAGTATAAGTGGGATTGAGCAGTTCTTC.

The chain joins TRBV25-1 to TRBJ1-5; possible D gene TRBD1, 5 bases. Deletions cut 3 bases from V and 7 bases from J, with 7 bases between. This CDR3 region has 12 residues. CDR1 MGHDK and CDR2 SYGVNS come from the germline V gene. This CDR3 is CASSDGGQPQHF. CDR3 bases: TGTGCCAGCAGTGACGGGGGACAGCCCCAGCATTTT.

The chain combines TRBV7-2 with TRBJ1-1; 8 bases are a match to TRBD1. The germline V gene encodes CDR1 SGHTA and CDR2 FQGNSA. J lost 1 base, V lost 5 bases, and 12 bases had no gene match. This CDR3 has 17 residues. The CDR3 sequence: CASSPGQVFLSNTEAFF. The DNA of the CDR3 is TGTGCCAGCAGCCCGGGACAGGTATTCCTTTCGAACACTGAAGCTTTCTTT.

This clone appeared a few times. The CDR3 nucleotides are TGTGCCAGCAGCCGGGTCGGACTAGCGAACACCGGGGAGCTGTTTTTT. Protein product: CASSRVGLANTGELFF. The rearrangement joins TRBV4-2 to TRBJ2-2, with TRBD2 matching over 7 bases. The CDR3 has 16 residues. With 4 bases clipped from V and 0 bases from J, the junction kept 5 bases outside the gene matches. CDR1 is LGHNA, CDR2 YNFKEQ, per germline.

The rearrangement uses TRBV5-1 and TRBJ2-1; tentative D call: TRBD2 (6 bases). CDR3 length: 17 amino acids. The germline gives CDR1 SGHRS, CDR2 YFSETQ. V lost 5 bases, J lost 1 base, and 19 bases lay in between. CDR3 sequence (DNA): TGCGCCAGCAGTGAGTGGAGTGGAGGGAGATCCTACAATGAGCAGTTCTTC. As protein: CASSEWSGGRSYNEQFF.

The rearrangement links TRBV28 to TRBJ1-1, with a weak D call TRBD1 (5 bases). CDR1 is MDHEN and CDR2 is SYDVKM in the germline V gene. The CDR3 loop spans 13 amino acids. Deletions cut 5 bases from V and 11 bases from J, with 18 bases between. As DNA, the CDR3 is TGTGCCAGCAGTCCCATACAGGAAGCTCCGGCTTTCTTT. As protein: CASSPIQEAPAFF.

The chain combines TRBV29-1 with TRBJ2-1; tentative D call: TRBD2 (5 bases). This CDR3 is built from 13 residues. Germline CDR1 and CDR2: SQVTM and ANQGSEA. V gave up 6 bases and J gave up 0 bases, with 9 bases separating them. As DNA, the CDR3 is TGCAGCGTCCGACTAAGCTCCTACAATGAGCAGTTCTTC. Its protein is CSVRLSSYNEQFF.